Below, 9 T cell receptor beta chains from the same sample are listed, as sequenced in a study of shared clonotypes between healthy human individuals. Profiled with immunoSEQ multiplex PCR; TCRdb holds only in-frame clones, not every one. The profile shows fewer than 1.8 million clones, 98% of them singletons. The sequenced sample was naive CD4+ T cells sorted from blood. Subset denoted: CD45RA+ positively selected. Receptor source: a man aged 30 to 45 in good health.

This chain connects TRBV4-3 to TRBJ2-7; the D gene is possibly TRBD2 (5 bases). Trimming stripped 0 bases from V and 5 bases from J, with 8 bases between. This CDR3 contains 13 residues. The germline V gene encodes CDR1 LGHNA and CDR2 YSLEER. CDR3 DNA sequence: TGCGCCAGCAGCCAAGATCGGGGTAACGAGCAGTACTTC. Amino acid sequence: CASSQDRGNEQYF.

The gene calls are TRBV4-3 and TRBJ1-3; no reliable D call. In germline, CDR1 is LGHNA, CDR2 YSLEER. The CDR3 runs 13 residues. V was cut by 0 bases and J by 2 bases, with 2 bases left in between. The DNA for the CDR3 is TGCGCCAGCAGCCAAGACACTGGAAACACCATATATTTT. It yields the protein CASSQDTGNTIYF.

The CDR3 loop reads CASSQDGAGSNQPQHF. The CDR3 DNA is TGTGCCAGCAGCCAAGATGGTGCAGGGAGCAATCAGCCCCAGCATTTT. V usage is TRBV4-2 and J usage is TRBJ1-5; D may be TRBD1 (5 bases). Germline CDR1 is LGHNA and CDR2 is YNFKEQ. The CDR3 contains 16 residues. The V end was cut by 0 bases, the J end by 1 base, with 10 bases between.

The chain joins TRBV6-4 to TRBJ1-1; the D gene is possibly TRBD1 (6 bases). This CDR3 region has 14 residues. The V and J ends lost 5 bases and 3 bases respectively, with 13 bases between them. Germline V gene data show CDR1 as MRHNA and CDR2 as SNTAGT. Here the CDR3 DNA reads TGTGCCAGCAGTTACAGGGTTACGGACACTGAAGCTTTCTTT. Amino acids: CASSYRVTDTEAFF.

The chain joins TRBV5-1 to TRBJ2-5; 16 bases are a match to TRBD2. Unmatched junction bases numbered 7, after V lost 5 bases and J lost 0 bases. The CDR3 loop spans 18 amino acids. Germline CDR1 SGHRS, CDR2 YFSETQ. CDR3 DNA: TGCGCCAGCAGTGCCGGGACTAGCGGGAGGGCCGACCAAGAGACCCAGTACTTC. Translation gives CASSAGTSGRADQETQYF.

This rearrangement joins TRBV5-5 to TRBJ1-4; 8 bases line up with TRBD1. CDR3 length equals 18 residues. The V segment lost 0 bases and the J segment 3 bases; nucleotides outside the gene matches: 10. Germline V gene lookup returns CDR1 SGHKS and CDR2 YYEKEE (reference sequence). As DNA, the CDR3 is TGTGCCAGCAGCTTGGAAGGACAGGCCAGGGGGCCTAATGAAAAACTGTTTTTT. Protein: CASSLEGQARGPNEKLFF.

This rearrangement joins TRBV6-1 to TRBJ2-4; D is possibly TRBD1 (6 bases). The length of the CDR3 is 12 residues. The germline V gene encodes CDR1 MNHNS and CDR2 SASEGT. The V end was cut by 3 bases, the J end by 16 bases, with 16 bases between. CDR3 sequence: CASSERYHRVYF. CDR3 in DNA: TGTGCCAGCAGTGAGCGGTATCACAGGGTTTACTTC.

This sequence joins TRBV5-4 and TRBJ2-3, with 13 bases lining up with TRBD2. Per the germline V gene, CDR1 is SGHNT and CDR2 is YYREEE (reference sequence). This CDR3 spans 17 amino acids. The V and J ends lost 4 bases and 1 base, in that order; junction bases with no gene match: 6. The CDR3, as DNA: TGTGCCAGCAGCGGAGGACTAGCGGGAGCGGGCACAGATACGCAGTATTTT. Its protein product is CASSGGLAGAGTDTQYF.

The CDR3 nucleotides are TGCAGCGTTGAAGACAGGGGGTTGGAGACCCAGTACTTC. It specifies CSVEDRGLETQYF. The gene calls are TRBV29-1 and TRBJ2-5; 7 bases align to TRBD1. The CDR3 consists of 13 residues. Germline CDR1 reads SQVTM; CDR2 reads ANQGSEA. The V and J ends lost 0 bases and 5 bases, in that order; junction bases with no gene match: 3.